This T cell receptor beta chain was sequenced during a study of control samples from healthy donors and cancer patients. The protocol was immunoSEQ multiplex PCR, while the TCRdb copy is restricted to in-frame clones and leaves out a portion. The sample lists around 160,000 clones, approximately 93% seen once, with about 5.8% in the top ten. The CDR3 is 15 amino acids. With 3 bases clipped from V and 10 bases from J, the junction kept 12 bases outside the gene matches. Germline lookup yields CDR1 LNHNV and CDR2 YYDKDF (reference sequence). The source is a man aged 18 to 29 in good health. The sample taken for sequencing was blood. The chain joins TRBV15 to TRBJ2-3; TRBD2 agrees at 8 bases. The CDR3 is CATSRVAGMVVAQYF. DNA of the CDR3: TGTGCCACCAGCAGGGTAGCGGGGATGGTCGTAGCGCAGTATTTT.